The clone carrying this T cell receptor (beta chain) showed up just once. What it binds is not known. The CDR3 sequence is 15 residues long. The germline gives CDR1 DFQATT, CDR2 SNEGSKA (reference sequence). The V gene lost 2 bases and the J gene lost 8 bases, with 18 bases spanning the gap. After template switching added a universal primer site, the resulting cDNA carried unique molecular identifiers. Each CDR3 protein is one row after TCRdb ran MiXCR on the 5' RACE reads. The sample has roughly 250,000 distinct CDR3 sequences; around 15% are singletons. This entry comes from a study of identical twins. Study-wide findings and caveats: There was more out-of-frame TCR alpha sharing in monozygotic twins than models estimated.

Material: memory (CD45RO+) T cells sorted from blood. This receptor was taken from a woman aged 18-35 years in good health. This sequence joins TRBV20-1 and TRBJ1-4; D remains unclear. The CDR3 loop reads CSARSRTGEGEKLFF. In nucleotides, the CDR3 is TGCAGTGCTAGAAGCAGGACCGGGGAAGGGGAAAAACTGTTTTTT.